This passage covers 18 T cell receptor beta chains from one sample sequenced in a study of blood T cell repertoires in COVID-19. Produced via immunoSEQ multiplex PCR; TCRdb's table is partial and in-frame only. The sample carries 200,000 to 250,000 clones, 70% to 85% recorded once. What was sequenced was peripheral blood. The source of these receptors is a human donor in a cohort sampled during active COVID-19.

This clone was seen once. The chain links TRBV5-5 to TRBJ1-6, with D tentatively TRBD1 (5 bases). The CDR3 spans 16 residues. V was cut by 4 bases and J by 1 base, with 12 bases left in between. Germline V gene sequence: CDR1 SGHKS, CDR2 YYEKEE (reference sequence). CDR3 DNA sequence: TGTGCCAGCAGCCAAAATGGGGGGTCCTATAATTCACCCCTCCACTTT. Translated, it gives CASSQNGGSYNSPLHF.

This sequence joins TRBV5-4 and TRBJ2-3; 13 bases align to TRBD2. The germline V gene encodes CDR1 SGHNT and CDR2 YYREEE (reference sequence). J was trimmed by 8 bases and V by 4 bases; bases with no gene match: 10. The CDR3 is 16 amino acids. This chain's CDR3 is CASSSPGTSGIPTQYF. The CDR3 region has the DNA TGTGCCAGCAGCAGTCCCGGGACTAGCGGGATACCTACGCAGTATTTT.

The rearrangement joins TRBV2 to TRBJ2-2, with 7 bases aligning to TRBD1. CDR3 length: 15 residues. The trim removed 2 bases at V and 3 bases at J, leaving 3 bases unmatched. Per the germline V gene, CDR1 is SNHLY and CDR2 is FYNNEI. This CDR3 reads CASSERQGDTGELFF. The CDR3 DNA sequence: TGTGCCAGCAGTGAACGACAGGGCGACACCGGGGAGCTGTTTTTT.

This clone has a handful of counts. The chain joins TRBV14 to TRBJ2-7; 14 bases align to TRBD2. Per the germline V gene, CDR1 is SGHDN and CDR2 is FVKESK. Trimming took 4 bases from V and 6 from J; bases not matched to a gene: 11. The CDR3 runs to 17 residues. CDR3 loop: CASSRSGTSGSHSEQYF. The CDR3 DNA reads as TGTGCCAGCAGCCGTTCCGGGACTAGCGGGAGTCACTCCGAGCAGTACTTC.

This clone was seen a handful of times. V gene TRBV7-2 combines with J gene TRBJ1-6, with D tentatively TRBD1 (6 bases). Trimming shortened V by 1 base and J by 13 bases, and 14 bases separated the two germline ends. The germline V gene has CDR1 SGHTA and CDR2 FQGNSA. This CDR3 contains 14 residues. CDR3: CASSLGTVQVPLHF. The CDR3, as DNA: TGTGCCAGCAGCTTAGGGACAGTCCAAGTCCCCCTCCACTTT.

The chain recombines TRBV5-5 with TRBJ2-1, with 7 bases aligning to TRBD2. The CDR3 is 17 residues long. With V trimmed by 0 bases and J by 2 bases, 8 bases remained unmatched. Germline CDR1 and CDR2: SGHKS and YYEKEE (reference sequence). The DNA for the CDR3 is TGTGCCAGCAGCTTGGGCGCGGGGCGGGAGCCCTACAATGAGCAGTTCTTC. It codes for CASSLGAGREPYNEQFF. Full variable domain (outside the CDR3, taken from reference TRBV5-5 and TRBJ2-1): DAGVTQSPTHLIKTRGQQVTLRCSPISGHKSVSWYQQVLGQGPQFIFQYYEKEERGRGNFPDRFSARQFPNYSSELNVNALLLGDSALYLCASSLGAGREPYNEQFFGPGTRLTVL.

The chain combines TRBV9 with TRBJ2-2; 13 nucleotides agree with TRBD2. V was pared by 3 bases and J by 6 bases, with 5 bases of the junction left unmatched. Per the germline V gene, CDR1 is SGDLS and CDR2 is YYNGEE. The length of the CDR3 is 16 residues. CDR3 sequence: CASSAGLAGAAGELFF. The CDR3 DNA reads TGTGCCAGCAGCGCCGGACTAGCGGGAGCGGCCGGGGAGCTGTTTTTT.

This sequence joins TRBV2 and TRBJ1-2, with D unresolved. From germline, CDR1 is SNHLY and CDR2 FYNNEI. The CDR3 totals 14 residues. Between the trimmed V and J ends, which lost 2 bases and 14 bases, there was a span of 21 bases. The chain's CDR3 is CASSERGPHIRSTF. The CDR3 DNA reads TGTGCCAGCAGTGAACGTGGCCCGCACATTAGGAGTACCTTC.

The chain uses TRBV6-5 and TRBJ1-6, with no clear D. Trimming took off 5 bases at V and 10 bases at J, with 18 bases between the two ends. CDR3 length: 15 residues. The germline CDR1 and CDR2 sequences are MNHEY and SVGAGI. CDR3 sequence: CASSPFGEATSPLHF. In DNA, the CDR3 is TGTGCCAGCAGTCCCTTCGGGGAGGCGACATCACCCCTCCACTTT.

In nucleotides, the CDR3 is TGTGCCAGCAGCTTAGGGGCAGGGCCGTACAATGAGCAGTTCTTC. Amino acids: CASSLGAGPYNEQFF. V gene TRBV7-8 combines with J gene TRBJ2-1; a weak D match, TRBD1 (5 bases). CDR3 size: 15 residues. In germline, CDR1 is SGHVS, CDR2 FQNEAQ. Between the trimmed V and J ends, which lost 1 base and 4 bases, there was a span of 11 bases.

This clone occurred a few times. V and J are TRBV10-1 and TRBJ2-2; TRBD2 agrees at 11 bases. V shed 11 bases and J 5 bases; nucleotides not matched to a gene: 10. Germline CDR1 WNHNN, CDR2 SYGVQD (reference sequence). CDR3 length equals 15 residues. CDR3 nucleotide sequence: TGCGCCCTGGGGACTAGCGGAGAGTTAACCGGGGAGCTGTTTTTT. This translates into CALGTSGELTGELFF.

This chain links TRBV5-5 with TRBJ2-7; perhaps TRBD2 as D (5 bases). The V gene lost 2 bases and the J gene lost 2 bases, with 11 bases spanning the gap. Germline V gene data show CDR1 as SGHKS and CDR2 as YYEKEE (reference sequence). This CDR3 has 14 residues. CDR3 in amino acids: CASSFAGGTYEQYF. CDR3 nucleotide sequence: TGTGCCAGCAGCTTTGCGGGTGGGACCTACGAGCAGTACTTC.

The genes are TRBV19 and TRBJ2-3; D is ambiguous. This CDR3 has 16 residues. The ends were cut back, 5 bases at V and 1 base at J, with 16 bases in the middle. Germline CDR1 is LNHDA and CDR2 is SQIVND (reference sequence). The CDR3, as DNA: TGTGCCAGTAGTCCTGCGGAAGTATCACGCACAGATACGCAGTATTTT. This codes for CASSPAEVSRTDTQYF.

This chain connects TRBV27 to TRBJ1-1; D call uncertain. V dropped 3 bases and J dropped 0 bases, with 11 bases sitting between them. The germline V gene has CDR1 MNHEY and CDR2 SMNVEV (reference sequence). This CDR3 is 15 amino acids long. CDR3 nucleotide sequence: TGTGCCAGCAGTTTGTCGAGGGTCATGAACACTGAAGCTTTCTTT. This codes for CASSLSRVMNTEAFF.

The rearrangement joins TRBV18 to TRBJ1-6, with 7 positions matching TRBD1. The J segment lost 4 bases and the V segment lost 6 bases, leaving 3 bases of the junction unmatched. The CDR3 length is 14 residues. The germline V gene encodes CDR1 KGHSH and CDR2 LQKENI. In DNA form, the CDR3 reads TGTGCCAGCTCTCGGGACAGTTATAATTCACCCCTCCACTTT. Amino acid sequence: CASSRDSYNSPLHF. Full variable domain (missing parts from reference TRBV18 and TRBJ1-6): NAGVMQNPRHLVRRRGQEARLRCSPMKGHSHVYWYRQLPEEGLKFMVYLQKENIIDESGMPKERFSAEFPKEGPSILRIQQVVRGDSAAYFCASSRDSYNSPLHFGNGTRLTVT.

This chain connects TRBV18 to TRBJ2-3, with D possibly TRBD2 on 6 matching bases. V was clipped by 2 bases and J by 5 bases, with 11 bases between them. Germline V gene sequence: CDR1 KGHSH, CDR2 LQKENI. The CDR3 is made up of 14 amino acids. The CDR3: CASSPNLGGDTQYF. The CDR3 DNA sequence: TGTGCCAGCTCACCAAACTTGGGGGGAGATACGCAGTATTTT.

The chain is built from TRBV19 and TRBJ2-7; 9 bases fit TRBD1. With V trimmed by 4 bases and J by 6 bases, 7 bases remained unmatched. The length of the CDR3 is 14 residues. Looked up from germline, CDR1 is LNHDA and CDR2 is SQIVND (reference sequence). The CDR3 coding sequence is TGTGCCAGTAGTAGGGACAGGGCTGTACGCGAGCAGTACTTC. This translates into CASSRDRAVREQYF.

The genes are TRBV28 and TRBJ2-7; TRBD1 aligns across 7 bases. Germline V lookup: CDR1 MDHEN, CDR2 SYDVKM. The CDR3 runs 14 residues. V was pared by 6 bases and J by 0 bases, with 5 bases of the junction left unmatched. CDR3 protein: CASRNRGSSYEQYF. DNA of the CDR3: TGTGCCAGCAGAAACAGGGGAAGCTCCTACGAGCAGTACTTC.